These 11 T cell receptor beta chains were all obtained from the same sample, sequenced in a study of T cell changes during pregnancy in multiple sclerosis. Only in-frame clones appear in the TCRdb table, and some are missing; sequencing was by immunoSEQ multiplex PCR. The table includes roughly 41,000 clones, about 89% detected once. Sequenced here: CD4+ T cells from peripheral blood mononuclear cells, sampled in the first trimester of pregnancy. Receptor source: a female donor with multiple sclerosis, enrolled in a pregnancy study.

The rearrangement uses TRBV7-2 and TRBJ2-2, with 14 bases matching TRBD2. The CDR3 has 14 amino acids. V shed 4 bases, J shed 13 bases, and the junction held 5 bases outside the gene matches. Per the germline V gene, CDR1 is SGHTA and CDR2 is FQGNSA. The CDR3 DNA sequence: TGTGCCAGCAGCTGGGGACTAGCGGGGGCAGGGCTGTTTTTT. This sequence encodes CASSWGLAGAGLFF.

This chain joins TRBV2 and TRBJ2-3; D is perhaps TRBD2 (6 bases). Germline assignment: CDR1 SNHLY and CDR2 FYNNEI. V gave up 2 bases and J gave up 0 bases, with 12 bases separating them. The CDR3 covers 16 residues. This CDR3 is CASSEIGGLSTDTQYF. The CDR3 DNA sequence: TGTGCCAGCAGTGAAATTGGGGGACTGAGCACAGATACGCAGTATTTT.

The chain links TRBV18 to TRBJ2-5; D might be TRBD2 (5 bases). CDR1 KGHSH and CDR2 LQKENI come from the germline V gene. V gave up 6 bases and J gave up 1 base, with 12 bases separating them. The CDR3 length is 14 residues. CDR3 region: CASSPASGQETQYF. The CDR3 nucleotides are TGTGCCAGCTCCCCCGCCAGCGGCCAAGAGACCCAGTACTTC.

The chain joins TRBV5-1 to TRBJ1-6; unclear D gene. Germline CDR1 and CDR2: SGHRS and YFSETQ. This CDR3 region has 14 residues. Trimming removed 0 bases at V and 6 bases at J, with 7 bases between. For the CDR3, the DNA is TGCGCCAGCAGCTTGGTTCCAGTTAATTCACCCCTCCACTTT. It is translated as CASSLVPVNSPLHF.

The V and J genes are TRBV7-3 and TRBJ2-3, with 7 nucleotides matching TRBD2. CDR3 length: 14 amino acids. The trim removed 3 bases at V and 4 bases at J, leaving 4 bases unmatched. Germline V CDR1 and CDR2: SGHTA, FQGTGA. The CDR3 is CASSFGLGSDTQYF. The CDR3 DNA is TGTGCCAGCAGCTTCGGACTAGGATCAGATACGCAGTATTTT.

The chain is built from TRBV2 and TRBJ2-7; 8 nucleotides match TRBD1. V trimming: 4 bases; J trimming: 7 bases; junction bases outside the gene matches: 6. There are 13 residues in the CDR3. Per the germline V gene, CDR1 is SNHLY and CDR2 is FYNNEI. This CDR3 reads CASSGQGPTEQYF. In nucleotides, the CDR3 is TGTGCCAGCAGTGGACAGGGGCCTACGGAGCAGTACTTC. The complete variable domain, with remaining parts taken from reference TRBV2 and TRBJ2-7, reads EPEVTQTPSHQVTQMGQEVILRCVPISNHLYFYWYRQILGQKVEFLVSFYNNEISEKSEIFDDQFSVERPDGSNFTLKIRSTKLEDSAMYFCASSGQGPTEQYFGPGTRLTVT.

This chain links TRBV11-3 with TRBJ2-1; TRBD2 matches at 9 bases. This CDR3 is built from 15 residues. Germline V gene sequence: CDR1 SGHNT, CDR2 YENEEA. The J segment lost 0 bases and the V segment lost 5 bases, leaving 2 bases of the junction unmatched. CDR3 sequence reads: CASSRSGSSYNEQFF. The CDR3 DNA follows: TGTGCCAGCAGCCGTAGCGGGAGCTCCTACAATGAGCAGTTCTTC.

V usage is TRBV5-6 and J usage is TRBJ2-2; 9 bases match TRBD1. CDR1 and CDR2 from the germline V gene are SGHDT and YYEEEE. The length of the CDR3 is 16 residues. V was clipped by 4 bases and J by 3 bases; unmatched bases: 7. CDR3 sequence reads: CASSRGQGRYTGELFF. CDR3 bases: TGTGCCAGCAGCAGAGGACAGGGGCGCTACACCGGGGAGCTGTTTTTT.

This clone was seen only a few times. This rearrangement joins TRBV19 to TRBJ2-2, with D possibly being TRBD2 (5 bases). V was cut by 7 bases and J by 4 bases, with 7 bases left in between. Germline CDR1 reads LNHDA; CDR2 reads SQIVND (reference sequence). CDR3 length equals 12 residues. The CDR3 nucleotides read TGTGCCAGTACCCGGGGCACCGGGGAGCTGTTTTTT. It is translated as CASTRGTGELFF. The full variable domain, its missing parts supplied by reference TRBV19 and TRBJ2-2, is DGGITQSPKYLFRKEGQNVTLSCEQNLNHDAMYWYRQDPGQGLRLIYYSQIVNDFQKGDIAEGYSVSREKKESFPLTVTSAQKNPTAFYLCASTRGTGELFFGEGSRLTVL.

This chain connects TRBV4-3 to TRBJ2-1; TRBD2 matches at 10 bases. J lost 12 bases, V lost 0 bases, and 5 bases had no gene match. The CDR3 is 14 amino acids. Germline V CDR1 and CDR2: LGHNA, YSLEER. DNA for the CDR3: TGCGCCAGCAGCCAAGATAGGCTAGCGGGAGTGCAGTTCTTC. Encoded protein: CASSQDRLAGVQFF.

This chain joins TRBV5-4 and TRBJ1-1; no clear D. The V gene lost 0 bases and the J gene lost 6 bases, with 12 bases spanning the gap. Germline V CDR1 and CDR2: SGHNT, YYREEE (reference sequence). The length of the CDR3 is 14 residues. DNA of the CDR3: TGTGCCAGCAGCTTGGGATCCCGGGAATCTGAAGCTTTCTTT. This gives the protein CASSLGSRESEAFF.